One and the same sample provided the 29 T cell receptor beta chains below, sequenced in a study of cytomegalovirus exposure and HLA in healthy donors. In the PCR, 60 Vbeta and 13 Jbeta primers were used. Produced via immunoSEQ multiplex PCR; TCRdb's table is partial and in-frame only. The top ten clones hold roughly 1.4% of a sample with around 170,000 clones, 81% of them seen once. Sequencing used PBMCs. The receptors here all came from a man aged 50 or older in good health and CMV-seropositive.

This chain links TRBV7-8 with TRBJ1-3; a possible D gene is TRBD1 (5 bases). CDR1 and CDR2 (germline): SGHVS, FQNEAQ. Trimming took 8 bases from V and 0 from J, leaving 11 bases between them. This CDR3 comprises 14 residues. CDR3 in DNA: TGTGCCAGCTTGGTCGGGGGCTCTGGAAACACCATATATTTT. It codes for CASLVGGSGNTIYF. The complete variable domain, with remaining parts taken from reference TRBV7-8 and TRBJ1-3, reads GAGVSQSPRYKVAKRGQDVALRCDPISGHVSLFWYQQALGQGPEFLTYFQNEAQLDKSGLPSDRFFAERPEGSVSTLKIQRTQQEDSAVYLCASLVGGSGNTIYFGEGSWLTVV.

The DNA of the CDR3 is TGTGCCAGCAGATCCGGGACTAGCCCGGGCAATGAGCAGTTCTTC. It codes for CASRSGTSPGNEQFF. The V and J genes are TRBV5-4 and TRBJ2-1; 9 nucleotides match TRBD2. The CDR3 has 15 residues. Germline CDR1 is SGHNT and CDR2 is YYREEE (reference sequence). V lost 5 bases to trimming and J lost 6 bases; unmatched junction nucleotides: 9.

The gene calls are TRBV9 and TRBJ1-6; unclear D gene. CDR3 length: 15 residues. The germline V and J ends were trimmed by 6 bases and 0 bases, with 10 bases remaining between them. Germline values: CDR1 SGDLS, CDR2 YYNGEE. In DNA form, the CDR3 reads TGTGCCAGCAACAGTCATAGCTCCTATAATTCACCCCTCCACTTT. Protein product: CASNSHSSYNSPLHF.

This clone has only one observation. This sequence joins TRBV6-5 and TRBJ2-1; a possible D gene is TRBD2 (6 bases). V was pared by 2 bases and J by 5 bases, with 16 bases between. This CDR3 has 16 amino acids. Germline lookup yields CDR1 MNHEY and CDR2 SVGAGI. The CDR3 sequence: CASSYLTGARHNEQFF. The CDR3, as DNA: TGTGCCAGCAGTTACCTCACGGGAGCTAGACACAATGAGCAGTTCTTC.

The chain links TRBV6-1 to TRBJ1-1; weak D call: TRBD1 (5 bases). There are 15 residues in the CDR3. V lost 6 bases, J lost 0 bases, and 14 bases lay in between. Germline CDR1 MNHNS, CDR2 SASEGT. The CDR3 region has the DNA TGTGCCAGCAGGCGACAGTCTAACATGAACACTGAAGCTTTCTTT. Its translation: CASRRQSNMNTEAFF.

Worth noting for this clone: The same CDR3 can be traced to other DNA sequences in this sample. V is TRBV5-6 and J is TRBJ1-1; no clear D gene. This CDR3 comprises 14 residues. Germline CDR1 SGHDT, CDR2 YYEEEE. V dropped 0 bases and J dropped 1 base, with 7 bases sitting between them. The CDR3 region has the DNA TGTGCCAGCAGCTTGGTTGGGAGGAACACTGAAGCTTTCTTT. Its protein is CASSLVGRNTEAFF.

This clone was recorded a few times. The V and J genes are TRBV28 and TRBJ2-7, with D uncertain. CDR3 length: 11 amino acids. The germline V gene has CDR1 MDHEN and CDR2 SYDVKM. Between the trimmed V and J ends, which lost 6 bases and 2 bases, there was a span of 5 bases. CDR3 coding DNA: TGTGCCAGCAGCAGGACCTACGAGCAGTACTTC. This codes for CASSRTYEQYF.

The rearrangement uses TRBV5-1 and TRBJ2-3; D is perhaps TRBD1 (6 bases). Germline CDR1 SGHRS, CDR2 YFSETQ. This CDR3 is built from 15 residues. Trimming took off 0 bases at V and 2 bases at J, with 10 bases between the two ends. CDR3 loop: CASSLAGQSTDTQYF. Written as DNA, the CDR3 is TGCGCCAGCAGCTTGGCCGGACAGTCCACAGATACGCAGTATTTT.

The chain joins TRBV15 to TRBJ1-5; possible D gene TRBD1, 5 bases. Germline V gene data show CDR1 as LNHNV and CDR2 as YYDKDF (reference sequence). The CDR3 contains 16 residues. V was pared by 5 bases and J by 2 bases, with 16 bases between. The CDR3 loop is CATSPLRGIGNQPQHF. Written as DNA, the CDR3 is TGTGCCACCAGCCCCCTTCGGGGGATTGGCAATCAGCCCCAGCATTTT.

CDR3 nucleotide sequence: TGTGCCAGCACCCCCCTAGGGGGAGAGGAGCAGTTCTTC. The encoded protein is CASTPLGGEEQFF. The rearrangement joins TRBV27 to TRBJ2-1; weak D call: TRBD1 (6 bases). This CDR3 comprises 13 residues. CDR1 MNHEY and CDR2 SMNVEV come from the germline V gene (reference sequence). Trimming stripped 7 bases from V and 10 bases from J, with 17 bases between.

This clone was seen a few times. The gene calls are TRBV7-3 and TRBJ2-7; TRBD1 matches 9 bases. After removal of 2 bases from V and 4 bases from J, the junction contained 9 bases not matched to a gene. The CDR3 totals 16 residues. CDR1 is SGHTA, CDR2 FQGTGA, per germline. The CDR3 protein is CASSLEPAGTGYEQYF. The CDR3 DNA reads TGTGCCAGCAGCTTAGAGCCCGCCGGGACAGGGTACGAGCAGTACTTC. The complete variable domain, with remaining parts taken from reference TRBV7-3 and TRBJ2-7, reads GAGVSQTPSNKVTEKGKYVELRCDPISGHTALYWYRQSLGQGPEFLIYFQGTGAADDSGLPNDRFFAVRPEGSVSTLKIQRTERGDSAVYLCASSLEPAGTGYEQYFGPGTRLTVT.

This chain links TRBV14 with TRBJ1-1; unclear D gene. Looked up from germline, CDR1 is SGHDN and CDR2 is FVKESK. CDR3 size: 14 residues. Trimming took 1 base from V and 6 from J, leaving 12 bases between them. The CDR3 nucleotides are TGTGCCAGCAGCCAAGCGGCAGTGAGGGCTGAAGCTTTCTTT. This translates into CASSQAAVRAEAFF.

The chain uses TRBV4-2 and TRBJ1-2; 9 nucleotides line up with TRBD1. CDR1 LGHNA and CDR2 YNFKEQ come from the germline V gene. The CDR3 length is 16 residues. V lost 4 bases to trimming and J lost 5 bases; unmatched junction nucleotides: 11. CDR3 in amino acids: CASSPPTGGEGYGYTF. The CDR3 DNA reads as TGTGCCAGCAGCCCACCCACAGGGGGCGAAGGGTATGGCTACACCTTC.

This CDR3 reads CASSQEGWDRTYEQYF. The CDR3 DNA follows: TGCGCCAGCAGCCAAGAAGGGTGGGACAGAACCTACGAGCAGTACTTC. The chain links TRBV4-3 to TRBJ2-7; 7 bases line up with TRBD1. The V gene's germline CDR1 is LGHNA and CDR2 YSLEER. CDR3 length equals 16 residues. V shed 0 bases, J shed 2 bases, and the junction held 7 bases outside the gene matches.

CDR3 loop: CASSIGPRVETQYF. CDR3 coding DNA: TGTGCCAGTAGTATTGGCCCCCGGGTCGAGACCCAGTACTTC. The chain uses TRBV19 and TRBJ2-5, with D hard to call. V was cut by 3 bases and J by 5 bases, with 13 bases left in between. The CDR3 totals 14 residues. Germline V gene sequence: CDR1 LNHDA, CDR2 SQIVND (reference sequence).

The CDR3 DNA sequence: TGTGCCAGCGAACTTGACTCCGTCGCCAAAAACATTCAGTACTTC. Protein product: CASELDSVAKNIQYF. This chain connects TRBV2 to TRBJ2-4; no definite D call. The CDR3 consists of 15 residues. Looked up from germline, CDR1 is SNHLY and CDR2 is FYNNEI. Between the trimmed V and J ends, which lost 8 bases and 1 base, there was a span of 15 bases.

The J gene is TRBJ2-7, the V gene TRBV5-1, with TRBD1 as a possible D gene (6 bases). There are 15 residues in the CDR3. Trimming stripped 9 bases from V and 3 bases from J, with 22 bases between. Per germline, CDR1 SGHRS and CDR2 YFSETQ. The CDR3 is CAKRLLTGSGYEQYF. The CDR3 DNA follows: TGCGCCAAAAGGCTGCTTACAGGGTCTGGCTACGAGCAGTACTTC.

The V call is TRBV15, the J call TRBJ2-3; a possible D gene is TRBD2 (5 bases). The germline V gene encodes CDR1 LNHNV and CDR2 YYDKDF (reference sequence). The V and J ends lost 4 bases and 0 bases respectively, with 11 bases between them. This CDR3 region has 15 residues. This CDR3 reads CATSTRLASTDTQYF. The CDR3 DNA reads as TGTGCCACCAGCACCAGGCTAGCCAGCACAGATACGCAGTATTTT.

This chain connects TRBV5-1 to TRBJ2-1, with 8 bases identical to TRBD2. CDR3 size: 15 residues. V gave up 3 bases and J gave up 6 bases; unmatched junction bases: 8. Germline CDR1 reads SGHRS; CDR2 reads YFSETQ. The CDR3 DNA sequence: TGCGCCAGCAGCTGGACTAGCAGAGGGGGCAATGAGCAGTTCTTC. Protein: CASSWTSRGGNEQFF. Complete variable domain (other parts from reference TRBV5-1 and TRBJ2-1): KAGVTQTPRYLIKTRGQQVTLSCSPISGHRSVSWYQQTPGQGLQFLFEYFSETQRNKGNFPGRFSGRQFSNSRSEMNVSTLELGDSALYLCASSWTSRGGNEQFFGPGTRLTVL.

In nucleotides, the CDR3 is TGTGCCAGCAGTTACCCGGCTAGCGGGGGGGCTCTCTCGTGGTTCTTC. This translates into CASSYPASGGALSWFF. The chain carries TRBV6-6 and TRBJ2-1, with 12 bases aligning to TRBD2. With 2 bases clipped from V and 15 bases from J, the junction kept 14 bases outside the gene matches. This CDR3 is 16 amino acids long. Germline assignment: CDR1 MNHNY and CDR2 SVGAGI (reference sequence).

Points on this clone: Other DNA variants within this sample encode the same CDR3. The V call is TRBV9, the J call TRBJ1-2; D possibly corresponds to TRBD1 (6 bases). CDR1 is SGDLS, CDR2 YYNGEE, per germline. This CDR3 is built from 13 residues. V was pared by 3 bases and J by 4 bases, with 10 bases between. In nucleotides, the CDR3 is TGTGCCAGCAGCGCCGGACAGACCTATGGCTACACCTTC. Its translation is CASSAGQTYGYTF.

CDR3 amino acids: CAWSVQRTYSENYEQYF. The CDR3, as DNA: TGTGCCTGGAGTGTACAAAGGACTTACAGCGAAAACTACGAGCAGTACTTC. The rearrangement links TRBV30 to TRBJ2-7; the D gene is possibly TRBD2 (5 bases). This CDR3 is 17 amino acids long. Germline values: CDR1 GTSNPN, CDR2 SVGIG (reference sequence). V was trimmed by 0 bases and J by 3 bases, leaving 21 bases between them.

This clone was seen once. The CDR3 protein is CASKFGGHTDTQYF. The CDR3 bases are TGTGCCAGCAAATTCGGGGGGCACACAGATACGCAGTATTTT. The V call is TRBV6-1, the J call TRBJ2-3; D is perhaps TRBD2 (7 bases). This CDR3 is 14 amino acids long. Germline V gives CDR1 MNHNS, CDR2 SASEGT. The V and J ends lost 7 bases and 2 bases respectively, with 13 bases between them.

This chain's CDR3 is CASSHLRTGDGRGNEQFF. The DNA for the CDR3 is TGCGCCAGCAGCCACCTAAGGACAGGGGACGGCCGGGGGAATGAGCAGTTCTTC. The rearrangement uses TRBV4-3 and TRBJ2-1; 9 bases are shared with TRBD1. The V and J ends lost 3 bases and 7 bases, in that order; junction bases with no gene match: 16. This CDR3 has 18 residues. The germline V gene has CDR1 LGHNA and CDR2 YSLEER.

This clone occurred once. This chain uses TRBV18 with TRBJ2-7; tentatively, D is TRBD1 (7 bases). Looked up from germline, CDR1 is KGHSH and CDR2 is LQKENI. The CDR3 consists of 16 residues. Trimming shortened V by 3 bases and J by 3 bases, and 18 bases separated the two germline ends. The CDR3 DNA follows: TGTGCCAGCTCACCGCAGGGGGGCCTAGTTGGCTACGAGCAGTACTTC. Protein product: CASSPQGGLVGYEQYF.

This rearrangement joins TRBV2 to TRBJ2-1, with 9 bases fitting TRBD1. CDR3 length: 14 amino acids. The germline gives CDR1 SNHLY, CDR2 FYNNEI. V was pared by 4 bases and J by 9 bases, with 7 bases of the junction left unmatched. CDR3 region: CASSGGTGQAEQFF. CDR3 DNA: TGTGCCAGCAGTGGGGGGACAGGGCAGGCTGAGCAGTTCTTC.

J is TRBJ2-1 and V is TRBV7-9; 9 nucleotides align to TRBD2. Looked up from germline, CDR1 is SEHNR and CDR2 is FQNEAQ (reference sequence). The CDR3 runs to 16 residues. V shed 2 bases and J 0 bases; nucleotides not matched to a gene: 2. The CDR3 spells CASSLLAGASYNEQFF. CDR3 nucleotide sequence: TGTGCCAGCAGCTTATTAGCGGGAGCCTCCTACAATGAGCAGTTCTTC.

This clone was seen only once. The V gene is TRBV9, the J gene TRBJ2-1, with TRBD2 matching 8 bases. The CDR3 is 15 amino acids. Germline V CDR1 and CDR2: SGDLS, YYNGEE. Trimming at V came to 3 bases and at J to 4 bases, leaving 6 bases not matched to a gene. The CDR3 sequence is CASSGGGLEYNEQFF. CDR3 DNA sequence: TGTGCCAGCAGCGGGGGGGGACTAGAGTACAATGAGCAGTTCTTC.

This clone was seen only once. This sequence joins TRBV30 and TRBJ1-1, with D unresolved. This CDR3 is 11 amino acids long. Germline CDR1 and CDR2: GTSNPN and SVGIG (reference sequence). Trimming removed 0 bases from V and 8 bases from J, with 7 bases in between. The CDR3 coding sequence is TGTGCCTGGAGTGTAGCCCTAGAAGCTTTCTTT. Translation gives CAWSVALEAFF.